This section outlines one T cell receptor (beta chain) sequence together with its context. The antigen remains undetermined. These data originate in a study of beta chain features in type 1 diabetes. General observations from the study: An over-representation of cells with high TCR expression could result from cDNA sequencing. Among all four CD4+ subsets, Type 1 diabetes patients had TCRB CDR3s that were moderately but significantly shorter. Insertion counts at VDJ junctions were lower in type 1 diabetes patients, who also showed more deletions there. The question left open here concerned HLA type influencing TCRB rearrangement. Comparison showed that naive, central memory and Treg TCRB repertoires appeared more similar among patients than among healthy donors.

Germline V gene lookup returns CDR1 MNHEY and CDR2 SMNVEV (reference sequence). Trimming at V came to 5 bases and at J to 2 bases, leaving 6 bases not matched to a gene. This CDR3 is 15 amino acids long. Of the isolated RNA, all was reverse transcribed, and so the sequenced material was expressed TCRB transcripts. Method: immunoSEQ multiplex PCR; TCRdb's copy keeps in-frame clones and lacks some. Of under 400,000 clones in the sample, roughly 13% were seen once. This TCR was recovered from a woman in her late teens or twenties with type 1 diabetes. The V call is TRBV27, the J call TRBJ2-1, with 7 bases identical to TRBD2. Material: naive CD4+ T cells from blood. CDR3 in DNA: TGTGCCAGCAGTCCAAGCGGGAAGACCTACAATGAGCAGTTCTTC. Amino acids: CASSPSGKTYNEQFF.